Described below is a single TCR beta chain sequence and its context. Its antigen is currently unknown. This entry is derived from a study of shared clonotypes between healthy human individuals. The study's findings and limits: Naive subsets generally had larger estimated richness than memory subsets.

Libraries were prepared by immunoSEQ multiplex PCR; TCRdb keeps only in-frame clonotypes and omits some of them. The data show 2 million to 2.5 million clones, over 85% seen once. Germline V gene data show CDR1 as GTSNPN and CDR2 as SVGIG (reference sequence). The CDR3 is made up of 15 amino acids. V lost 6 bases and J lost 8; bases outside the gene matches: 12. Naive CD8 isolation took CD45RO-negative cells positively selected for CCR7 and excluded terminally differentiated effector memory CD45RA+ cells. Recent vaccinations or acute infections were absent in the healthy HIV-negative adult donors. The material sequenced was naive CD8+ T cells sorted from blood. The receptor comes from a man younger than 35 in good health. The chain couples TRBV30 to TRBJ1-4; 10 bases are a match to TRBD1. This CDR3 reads CACSPWDRGREKLFF. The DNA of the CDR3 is TGTGCCTGTAGTCCCTGGGACAGGGGTCGGGAAAAACTGTTTTTT. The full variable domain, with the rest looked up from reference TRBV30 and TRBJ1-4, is SQTIHQWPATLVQPVGSPLSLECTVEGTSNPNLYWYRQAAGRGLQLLFYSVGIGQISSEVPQNLSASRPQDRQFILSSKKLLLSDSGFYLCACSPWDRGREKLFFGSGTQLSVL.